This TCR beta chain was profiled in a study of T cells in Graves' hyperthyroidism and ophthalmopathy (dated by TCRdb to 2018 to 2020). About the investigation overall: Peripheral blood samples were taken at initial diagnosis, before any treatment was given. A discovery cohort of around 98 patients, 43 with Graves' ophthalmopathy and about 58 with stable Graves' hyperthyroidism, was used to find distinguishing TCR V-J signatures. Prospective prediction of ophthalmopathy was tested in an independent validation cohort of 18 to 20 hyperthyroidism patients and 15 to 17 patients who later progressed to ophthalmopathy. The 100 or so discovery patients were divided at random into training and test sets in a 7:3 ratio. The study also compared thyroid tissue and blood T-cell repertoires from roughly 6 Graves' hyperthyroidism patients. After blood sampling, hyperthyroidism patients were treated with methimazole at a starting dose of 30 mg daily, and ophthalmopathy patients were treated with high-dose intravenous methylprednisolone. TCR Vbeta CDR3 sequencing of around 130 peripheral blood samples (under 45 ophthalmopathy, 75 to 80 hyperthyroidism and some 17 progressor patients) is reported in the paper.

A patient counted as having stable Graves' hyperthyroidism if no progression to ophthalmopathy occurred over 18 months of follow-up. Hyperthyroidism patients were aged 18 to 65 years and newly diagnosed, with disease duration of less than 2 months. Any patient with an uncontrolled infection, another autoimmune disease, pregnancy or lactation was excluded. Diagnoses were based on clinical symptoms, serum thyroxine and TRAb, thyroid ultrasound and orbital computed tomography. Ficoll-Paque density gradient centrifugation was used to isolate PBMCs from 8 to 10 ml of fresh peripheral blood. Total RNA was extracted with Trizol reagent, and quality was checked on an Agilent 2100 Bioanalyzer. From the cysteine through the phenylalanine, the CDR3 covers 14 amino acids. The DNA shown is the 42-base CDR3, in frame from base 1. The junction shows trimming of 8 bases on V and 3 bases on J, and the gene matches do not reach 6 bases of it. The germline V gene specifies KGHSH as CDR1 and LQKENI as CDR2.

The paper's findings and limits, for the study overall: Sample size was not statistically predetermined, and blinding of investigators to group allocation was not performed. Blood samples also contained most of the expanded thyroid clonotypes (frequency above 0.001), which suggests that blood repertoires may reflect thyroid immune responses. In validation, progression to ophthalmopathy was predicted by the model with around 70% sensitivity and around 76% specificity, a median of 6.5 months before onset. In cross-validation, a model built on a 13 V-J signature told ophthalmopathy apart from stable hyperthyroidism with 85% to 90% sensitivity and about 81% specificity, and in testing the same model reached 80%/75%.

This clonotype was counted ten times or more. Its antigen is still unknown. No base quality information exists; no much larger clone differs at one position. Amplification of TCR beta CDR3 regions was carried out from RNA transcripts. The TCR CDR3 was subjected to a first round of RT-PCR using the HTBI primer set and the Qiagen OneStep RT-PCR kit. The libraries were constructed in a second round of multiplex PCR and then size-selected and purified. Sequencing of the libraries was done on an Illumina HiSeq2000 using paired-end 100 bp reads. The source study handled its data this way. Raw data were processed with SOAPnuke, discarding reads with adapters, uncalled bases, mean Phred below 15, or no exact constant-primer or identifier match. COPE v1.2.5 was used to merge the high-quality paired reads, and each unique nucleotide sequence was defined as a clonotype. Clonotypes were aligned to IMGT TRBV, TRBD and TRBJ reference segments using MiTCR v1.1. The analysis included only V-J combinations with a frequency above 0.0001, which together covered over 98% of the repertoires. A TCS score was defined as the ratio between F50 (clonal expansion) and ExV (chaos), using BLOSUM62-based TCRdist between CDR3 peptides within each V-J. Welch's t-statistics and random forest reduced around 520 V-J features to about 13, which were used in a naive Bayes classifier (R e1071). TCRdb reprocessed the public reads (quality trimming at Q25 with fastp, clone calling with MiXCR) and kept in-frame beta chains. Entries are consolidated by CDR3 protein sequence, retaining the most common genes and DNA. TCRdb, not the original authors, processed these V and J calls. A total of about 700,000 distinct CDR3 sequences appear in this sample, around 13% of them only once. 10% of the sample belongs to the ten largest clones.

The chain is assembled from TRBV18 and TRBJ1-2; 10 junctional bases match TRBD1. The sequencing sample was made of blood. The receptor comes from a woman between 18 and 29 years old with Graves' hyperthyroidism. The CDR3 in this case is CASTTGGADYGYTF. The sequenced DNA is TGTGCCAGCACGACAGGGGGCGCGGACTATGGCTACACCTTC.